This passage covers 16 T cell receptor beta chains from one sample sequenced in a study of shared clonotypes between healthy human individuals. Measured with immunoSEQ multiplex PCR; TCRdb has only the in-frame clones, and not every one. The data show about 2.5 million clones, around 93% seen once. The sequenced sample was naive CD4+ T cells from PBMCs. The subset denotes: CD45RA+ positively selected. The source of these receptors is a man aged 18 to 29 in good health. Some clones in this sample may be carry-over from other donors' samples.

The chain employs TRBV25-1 and TRBJ2-7; D perhaps matches TRBD1 (6 bases). Per the germline V gene, CDR1 is MGHDK and CDR2 is SYGVNS. The CDR3 consists of 14 residues. Trimming removed 8 bases at V and 3 bases at J, with 17 bases between. The CDR3 loop reads CASRTQGLLYEQYF. DNA for the CDR3: TGTGCCAGCCGAACGCAGGGGCTCCTCTACGAGCAGTACTTC.

The chain links TRBV29-1 to TRBJ2-1; 12 bases match TRBD2. Germline lookup yields CDR1 SQVTM and CDR2 ANQGSEA. The CDR3 covers 18 residues. V shed 6 bases and J 7 bases; nucleotides not matched to a gene: 19. The CDR3 reads CSVSGGGKGLAGRNEQFF. As DNA, the CDR3 is TGCAGCGTGAGTGGGGGGGGTAAGGGACTAGCGGGCCGGAATGAGCAGTTCTTC.

The rearrangement links TRBV27 to TRBJ2-1; D unresolved. The CDR3 spans 14 residues. Between the trimmed V and J ends, which lost 7 bases and 5 bases, there was a span of 15 bases. Per the germline V gene, CDR1 is MNHEY and CDR2 is SMNVEV (reference sequence). CDR3 nucleotide sequence: TGTGCCAGCACCCCCTTGGGTCGGAACAATGAGCAGTTCTTC. It specifies CASTPLGRNNEQFF.

The chain has TRBV28 and TRBJ2-7; D is possibly TRBD1 (6 bases). The CDR3 extends over 14 amino acids. The ends were cut back, 5 bases at V and 3 bases at J, with 14 bases in the middle. Germline V gene data show CDR1 as MDHEN and CDR2 as SYDVKM. DNA of the CDR3: TGTGCCAGCAGTCCTGGGGGACACCTCTACGAGCAGTACTTC. Protein: CASSPGGHLYEQYF.

Of note for this clone: Different DNA sequences within this sample yield the same CDR3. The chain recombines TRBV28 with TRBJ2-7; D is undetermined. The CDR3 is made up of 12 amino acids. V lost 3 bases, J lost 2 bases, and 5 bases lay in between. The V gene's germline CDR1 is MDHEN and CDR2 SYDVKM. CDR3 coding DNA: TGTGCCAGCAGTTTGAACACCTACGAGCAGTACTTC. This codes for CASSLNTYEQYF. Complete variable domain (other parts from reference TRBV28 and TRBJ2-7): DVKVTQSSRYLVKRTGEKVFLECVQDMDHENMFWYRQDPGLGLRLIYFSYDVKMKEKGDIPEGYSVSREKKERFSLILESASTNQTSMYLCASSLNTYEQYFGPGTRLTVT.

The chain couples TRBV7-2 to TRBJ2-5; the D gene is possibly TRBD2 (6 bases). Trimming stripped 5 bases from V and 5 bases from J, with 15 bases between. Germline lookup yields CDR1 SGHTA and CDR2 FQGNSA. This CDR3 has 14 amino acids. CDR3 residues: CASSPGTSRETQYF. DNA of the CDR3: TGTGCCAGCAGCCCGGGAACTAGCCGGGAGACCCAGTACTTC. Looking up the rest from reference TRBV7-2 and TRBJ2-5 gives the full variable domain: GAGVSQSPSNKVTEKGKDVELRCDPISGHTALYWYRQSLGQGLEFLIYFQGNSAPDKSGLPSDRFSAERTGGSVSTLTIQRTQQEDSAVYLCASSPGTSRETQYFGPGTRLLVL.

This chain joins TRBV5-1 and TRBJ2-7; TRBD1 agrees at 7 bases. The V segment lost 0 bases and the J segment 5 bases; nucleotides outside the gene matches: 2. The CDR3 has 13 amino acids. Germline CDR1 is SGHRS and CDR2 is YFSETQ. CDR3 nucleotides: TGCGCCAGCAGCTTGGCCGGGACAGACGAGCAGTACTTC. Its protein product is CASSLAGTDEQYF.

The chain recombines TRBV28 with TRBJ1-2, with D possibly being TRBD1 (5 bases). Germline loops: CDR1 MDHEN, CDR2 SYDVKM. Trimming removed 5 bases at V and 6 bases at J, with 13 bases between. The CDR3 has 13 amino acids. The CDR3, as DNA: TGTGCCAGCAGTACGTCAGGGTCGAATGGCTACACCTTC. It is translated as CASSTSGSNGYTF.

The chain uses TRBV7-7 and TRBJ2-5; D is ambiguous. Germline CDR1 reads SSHAT; CDR2 reads FNYEAQ (reference sequence). The CDR3 is 14 residues long. V was trimmed by 1 base and J by 1 base, leaving 7 bases between them. The DNA for the CDR3 is TGTGCCAGCAGCTTAGTCGTGGGCCAAGAGACCCAGTACTTC. Encoded protein: CASSLVVGQETQYF.

J is TRBJ2-3 and V is TRBV5-6; tentatively, D is TRBD1 or TRBD2 (6 bases each). V dropped 1 base and J dropped 6 bases, with 21 bases sitting between them. Germline CDR1 reads SGHDT; CDR2 reads YYEEEE. This CDR3 spans 17 amino acids. The chain's CDR3 is CASSLFRLARGADTQYF. CDR3 in DNA: TGTGCCAGCAGCTTGTTTCGGCTAGCGAGGGGGGCGGATACGCAGTATTTT.

The chain carries TRBV5-4 and TRBJ2-6; TRBD1 aligns across 7 bases. There are 15 residues in the CDR3. J was trimmed by 2 bases and V by 3 bases; bases with no gene match: 2. Germline values: CDR1 SGHNT, CDR2 YYREEE (reference sequence). The DNA for the CDR3 is TGTGCCAGCAGCTCTGGACAGGCTGGGGCCAACGTCCTGACTTTC. Translating gives CASSSGQAGANVLTF. Complete variable domain (other parts from reference TRBV5-4 and TRBJ2-6): ETGVTQSPTHLIKTRGQQVTLRCSSQSGHNTVSWYQQALGQGPQFIFQYYREEENGRGNFPPRFSGLQFPNYSSELNVNALELDDSALYLCASSSGQAGANVLTFGAGSRLTVL.

This clone was picked up one time. Germline and junction disagree at one end, which may indicate a read error. The chain uses TRBV18 and TRBJ1-2, with D possibly being TRBD1 (6 bases). The germline CDR1 and CDR2 sequences are KGHSH and LQKENI. This CDR3 spans 16 amino acids. The CDR3: CASSPQIQQGFRGYTF. The CDR3 DNA reads as TGTGCCAGCTCGCCACAGATTCAACAGGGTTTTCGTGGCTACACCTTC.

V usage is TRBV7-9 and J usage is TRBJ2-5; possibly TRBD1 for D (5 bases). Trimming removed 1 base from V and 2 bases from J, with 8 bases in between. This CDR3 spans 14 amino acids. CDR1 and CDR2 (germline): SEHNR, FQNEAQ (reference sequence). The CDR3 protein is CASSLVQGQETQYF. The CDR3 DNA sequence: TGTGCCAGCAGCTTAGTCCAGGGACAAGAGACCCAGTACTTC.

V is TRBV2 and J is TRBJ2-1, with 7 bases lining up with TRBD2. The germline V gene has CDR1 SNHLY and CDR2 FYNNEI. With V trimmed by 4 bases and J by 4 bases, 7 bases remained unmatched. The CDR3 runs to 15 residues. This chain's CDR3 is CASSGMGGGYNEQFF. The CDR3 nucleotides read TGTGCCAGCAGTGGAATGGGGGGAGGGTACAATGAGCAGTTCTTC.

This clone has more than one count but fewer than ten. V usage is TRBV6-5 and J usage is TRBJ1-5; 7 nucleotides line up with TRBD1. The V gene end was trimmed by 6 bases and the J gene end by 0 bases; junction bases not matched to a gene: 5. Germline V gene data show CDR1 as MNHEY and CDR2 as SVGAGI. The CDR3 spans 15 residues. The CDR3 protein is CASRTGQHSNQPQHF. CDR3 DNA sequence: TGTGCCAGCAGGACGGGACAGCATAGCAATCAGCCCCAGCATTTT.

This clone was observed a single time. The genes are TRBV2 and TRBJ2-5; 7 bases agree with TRBD1. The CDR3 is 14 amino acids. With 5 bases clipped from V and 5 bases from J, the junction kept 8 bases outside the gene matches. Germline lookup yields CDR1 SNHLY and CDR2 FYNNEI. The CDR3 region is CASSRDSLSETQYF. The CDR3 DNA follows: TGTGCCAGCAGTCGGGACAGCTTGAGCGAGACCCAGTACTTC.